This TCR beta chain was recorded in a study of T-cell memory formation after mild COVID-19. Regarding the study as a whole: A second wave expanding day 15 to 37 was CD4+-biased; contracting clones were balanced.

Regarding this clonotype: Antigen unknown.

Between the trimmed V and J ends, which lost 4 bases and 6 bases, there was a span of 10 bases. Germline V gene lookup returns CDR1 SGHDT and CDR2 YYEEEE. CDR3 length: 12 amino acids. TCRdb processed the 5' RACE reads anew with MiXCR; each CDR3 protein has one entry. Among about 360,000 distinct CDR3 sequences listed, about an eighth were seen once. The origin of this receptor is a man between 18 and 29 years old who had mild COVID-19 (a few samples of this study predate the infection). Cell type and time point are not known. The V gene is TRBV5-6, the J gene TRBJ1-2; the D is unclear. Sequenced: PBMCs or a T cell subset sorted from them (not recorded which). The DNA for the CDR3 is TGTGCCAGCAGCGACCTCGACAATGGCTACACCTTC. It yields the protein CASSDLDNGYTF. Together with reference TRBV5-6 and TRBJ1-2, the CDR3 gives the full variable domain: DAGVTQSPTHLIKTRGQQVTLRCSPKSGHDTVSWYQQALGQGPQFIFQYYEEEERQRGNFPDRFSGHQFPNYSSELNVNALLLGDSALYLCASSDLDNGYTFGSGTRLTVV.